Each of the 27 T cell receptor beta chains below was sequenced from the same sample in a study of CD8 T cells in ankylosing spondylitis. TCRdb ran MiXCR on the 5' RACE reads and lists one entry per CDR3 protein. Of 90,000 to 120,000 distinct CDR3 sequences listed, about 25% are singletons. The sequencing input was synovial fluid, either unsorted or a sorted T cell fraction (not recorded which). The receptors come from a male donor with ankylosing spondylitis.

The table lists this clonotype with many counts. The V gene is TRBV27, the J gene TRBJ2-1; D might be TRBD2 (5 bases). Germline values: CDR1 MNHEY, CDR2 SMNVEV (reference sequence). This CDR3 comprises 13 residues. Trimming left V 4 bases short and J 7 bases short, with 11 bases between. In nucleotides, the CDR3 is TGTGCCAGCAGTTCATTCCCGGGGAATGAGCAGTTCTTC. As protein: CASSSFPGNEQFF.

This clonotype has a count of ten or more. Written as DNA, the CDR3 is TGCGCCATCCTAAGCGAGGGCCACAATGAGCAGTTCTTC. Its translation: CAILSEGHNEQFF. The genes are TRBV10-1 and TRBJ2-1; tentative D call: TRBD2 (5 bases). The CDR3 totals 13 residues. V was trimmed by 10 bases and J by 5 bases, leaving 15 bases between them. Germline CDR1 and CDR2: WNHNN and SYGVQD (reference sequence).

The chain combines TRBV3-1 with TRBJ2-5; D remains unclear. The V and J ends lost 1 base and 0 bases respectively, with 9 bases between them. The germline V gene has CDR1 LGHDT and CDR2 YNNKEL (reference sequence). This CDR3 has 15 amino acids. The CDR3 sequence is CASSQVPTDQETQYF. DNA of the CDR3: TGTGCCAGCAGCCAAGTCCCGACCGACCAAGAGACCCAGTACTTC.

This clonotype appeared a few times. The chain couples TRBV7-9 to TRBJ2-5; D is possibly TRBD1 (8 bases). The ends were cut back, 4 bases at V and 1 base at J, with 10 bases in the middle. Germline V gene sequence: CDR1 SEHNR, CDR2 FQNEAQ (reference sequence). The CDR3 has 14 amino acids. The CDR3 loop reads CASSYRGGQETQYF. The CDR3 DNA follows: TGTGCCAGCAGCTACAGGGGGGGCCAAGAGACCCAGTACTTC.

This clonotype has at least ten counts. V usage is TRBV6-1 and J usage is TRBJ2-3; TRBD1 agrees at 8 bases. This CDR3 comprises 16 residues. Germline V lookup: CDR1 MNHNS, CDR2 SASEGT. V trimming: 0 bases; J trimming: 1 base; junction bases outside the gene matches: 3. CDR3 amino acids: CASSEALGQGTDTQYF. For the CDR3, the DNA is TGTGCCAGCAGTGAAGCGCTGGGACAGGGCACAGATACGCAGTATTTT.

This clonotype was observed a few times. This sequence joins TRBV3-1 and TRBJ1-1; D possibly corresponds to TRBD1 (5 bases). V lost 4 bases, J lost 5 bases, and 14 bases lay in between. Per the germline V gene, CDR1 is LGHDT and CDR2 is YNNKEL (reference sequence). The CDR3 is 14 amino acids. The CDR3 DNA reads TGTGCCAGCAGCCCTTTGTCGTACAGGACTGAAGCTTTCTTT. Its translation: CASSPLSYRTEAFF.

This clonotype appeared a few times. CDR3 sequence: CSARASGRSHEQFF. In DNA, the CDR3 is TGCAGTGCTAGGGCTAGCGGGAGATCCCATGAGCAGTTCTTC. The V call is TRBV20-1, the J call TRBJ2-1, with 10 bases fitting TRBD2. V trimming: 3 bases; J trimming: 8 bases; junction bases outside the gene matches: 7. Germline lookup yields CDR1 DFQATT and CDR2 SNEGSKA (reference sequence). The CDR3 contains 14 residues.

The V gene is TRBV18, the J gene TRBJ2-7; a weak D match, TRBD1 (5 bases). CDR1 and CDR2 from the germline V gene are KGHSH and LQKENI. The CDR3 contains 15 residues. Trimming removed 2 bases from V and 1 base from J, with 12 bases in between. Here the CDR3 reads CASSPSGYESYEQYV. CDR3 in DNA: TGTGCCAGCTCACCATCAGGGTATGAATCCTACGAGCAGTACGTC.

This clonotype showed up many times. The chain joins TRBV28 to TRBJ2-3; D may be TRBD1 or TRBD2 (5 bases each). This CDR3 comprises 16 residues. Trimming left V 5 bases short and J 1 base short, with 16 bases between. Germline V CDR1 and CDR2: MDHEN, SYDVKM. The CDR3 coding sequence is TGTGCCAGCAGTACCTGGGACCCCGCGGGCACAGATACGCAGTATTTT. Translation gives CASSTWDPAGTDTQYF.

The V call is TRBV7-2, the J call TRBJ2-2; no definite D call. CDR3 size: 15 residues. Germline V gene data show CDR1 as SGHTA and CDR2 as FQGNSA. Trimming removed 5 bases at V and 2 bases at J, with 12 bases between. This chain's CDR3 is CASSILAPNTGELFF. In DNA form, the CDR3 reads TGTGCCAGCAGCATTTTAGCTCCAAACACCGGGGAGCTGTTTTTT.

Here the CDR3 reads CASTQQGREKLFF. The CDR3 DNA sequence: TGTGCCAGCACTCAACAGGGGCGTGAAAAACTGTTTTTT. This chain connects TRBV25-1 to TRBJ1-4; 7 bases line up with TRBD1. The V gene's germline CDR1 is MGHDK and CDR2 SYGVNS. J lost 7 bases, V lost 7 bases, and 6 bases had no gene match. The CDR3 has 13 amino acids. Full variable domain (missing parts from reference TRBV25-1 and TRBJ1-4): EADIYQTPRYLVIGTGKKITLECSQTMGHDKMYWYQQDPGMELHLIHYSYGVNSTEKGDLSSESTVSRIRTEHFPLTLESARPSHTSQYLCASTQQGREKLFFGSGTQLSVL.

Only a few counts were recorded for this clonotype. The chain carries TRBV10-3 and TRBJ2-5, with D possibly matching TRBD1 (5 bases). V lost 3 bases and J 0 bases, leaving 11 bases between the germline ends. CDR1 is ENHRY, CDR2 SYGVKD, per germline. The length of the CDR3 is 15 residues. CDR3 sequence (DNA): TGTGCCATCAGTGAAGGGGAACTCCACCAAGAGACCCAGTACTTC. Its translation is CAISEGELHQETQYF.

This clonotype was seen repeatedly, ten times or more. The chain couples TRBV7-9 to TRBJ2-7; no definite D call. Germline assignment: CDR1 SEHNR and CDR2 FQNEAQ (reference sequence). This CDR3 has 14 residues. Trimming took off 5 bases at V and 0 bases at J, with 11 bases between the two ends. CDR3 region: CASSIDQYSYEQYF. The CDR3 coding sequence is TGTGCCAGCAGCATAGACCAGTACTCCTACGAGCAGTACTTC.

The genes are TRBV10-1 and TRBJ2-2; 7 bases fit TRBD2. CDR3 length equals 14 residues. V lost 6 bases, J lost 3 bases, and 4 bases stayed unmatched. From germline, CDR1 is WNHNN and CDR2 SYGVQD (reference sequence). This CDR3 is CASRAGRHTGELFF. The CDR3 DNA sequence: TGCGCCAGCAGAGCGGGACGCCACACCGGGGAGCTGTTTTTT.

This clonotype was recorded a few times. V usage is TRBV24-1 and J usage is TRBJ2-1; 10 nucleotides align to TRBD1. This CDR3 is 15 amino acids long. Per germline, CDR1 KGHDR and CDR2 SFDVKD. V was clipped by 1 base and J by 6 bases; unmatched bases: 2. The CDR3 spells CATSDLRTGGNEQFF. In DNA, the CDR3 is TGTGCCACCAGTGATTTAAGGACAGGGGGCAATGAGCAGTTCTTC.

The CDR3 DNA sequence: TGTGCCACCAGCCCCTTAGGTGGAGCCAAAAACATTCAGTACTTC. Protein: CATSPLGGAKNIQYF. The chain has TRBV24-1 and TRBJ2-4; no firm D call. V was cut by 7 bases and J by 0 bases, with 12 bases left in between. CDR1 is KGHDR and CDR2 is SFDVKD in the germline V gene. This CDR3 contains 15 residues.

The V gene is TRBV5-1, the J gene TRBJ1-4; possible D gene TRBD1, 5 bases. V was trimmed by 0 bases and J by 8 bases, leaving 17 bases between them. CDR3 size: 16 residues. Germline V gives CDR1 SGHRS, CDR2 YFSETQ. The CDR3 region is CASSLVTPGLGEKLFF. The DNA of the CDR3 is TGCGCCAGCAGCTTGGTAACGCCAGGGCTGGGGGAAAAACTGTTTTTT. The entire variable domain, with the rest obtained from reference TRBV5-1 and TRBJ1-4, is as follows: KAGVTQTPRYLIKTRGQQVTLSCSPISGHRSVSWYQQTPGQGLQFLFEYFSETQRNKGNFPGRFSGRQFSNSRSEMNVSTLELGDSALYLCASSLVTPGLGEKLFFGSGTQLSVL.

This clonotype was seen once. No DNA is shown, since the ends of the CDR3 on it are uncertain; the CDR3 is the one TCRdb lists. The chain has TRBV5-1 and TRBJ2-1; the DNA was not compared with TRBD2, the D call given in the table. Germline loops: CDR1 SGHRS, CDR2 YFSETQ. Including both end residues, the CDR3 is 16 amino acids long. The CDR3 protein is CASSNVAGGSYNEQSF.

This clonotype was picked up many times. The rearrangement links TRBV6-4 to TRBJ1-5; 9 bases fit TRBD1. V dropped 4 bases and J dropped 5; count of bases not matched to a gene: 3. Germline CDR1 MRHNA, CDR2 SNTAGT. This CDR3 has 14 amino acids. In DNA, the CDR3 is TGTGCCAGCAGTGTCACAGGGGGCTATCAGCCCCAGCATTTT. Translation gives CASSVTGGYQPQHF.

This clonotype turned up a few times. The rearrangement joins TRBV29-1 to TRBJ1-1; perhaps TRBD1 as D (6 bases). This CDR3 comprises 14 residues. Germline CDR1 and CDR2: SQVTM and ANQGSEA. Trimming removed 7 bases from V and 1 base from J, with 16 bases in between. This chain's CDR3 is CSGHRTAGNTEAFF. In nucleotides, the CDR3 is TGCAGCGGTCATCGGACAGCAGGGAACACTGAAGCTTTCTTT.

This clonotype came up a few times. The chain employs TRBV10-3 and TRBJ1-2; D perhaps matches TRBD1 (6 bases). The CDR3 is 16 amino acids. Per the germline V gene, CDR1 is ENHRY and CDR2 is SYGVKD. Trimming took off 3 bases at V and 1 base at J, with 15 bases between the two ends. CDR3 nucleotide sequence: TGTGCCATCAGTGACTACCGGGACAATTTTAACTATGGCTACACCTTC. It codes for CAISDYRDNFNYGYTF.

The CDR3 spells CASSQGLAGGDNEQFF. DNA for the CDR3: TGTGCCAGCAGCCAAGGACTAGCGGGAGGGGATAATGAGCAGTTCTTC. V usage is TRBV4-2 and J usage is TRBJ2-1, with 14 positions matching TRBD2. Germline V gene lookup returns CDR1 LGHNA and CDR2 YNFKEQ. The CDR3 consists of 16 residues. After removal of 1 base from V and 7 bases from J, the junction contained 3 bases not matched to a gene.

The J gene is TRBJ1-3, the V gene TRBV29-1; a weak D match, TRBD1 (6 bases). V lost 4 bases and J lost 8, with 15 bases in between. Germline V gives CDR1 SQVTM, CDR2 ANQGSEA. CDR3 length: 13 amino acids. This CDR3 is CSVARTAGDTIYF. CDR3 sequence (DNA): TGCAGCGTTGCCCGGACAGCCGGCGACACCATATATTTT.

V is TRBV2 and J is TRBJ2-2; 8 bases map to TRBD2. This CDR3 has 16 residues. Unmatched junction bases numbered 8, after V lost 4 bases and J lost 4 bases. Germline V gene lookup returns CDR1 SNHLY and CDR2 FYNNEI. The CDR3 DNA reads TGTGCCAGCAGTGGACTAGCGAGAGCCACCACCGGGGAGCTGTTTTTT. This sequence encodes CASSGLARATTGELFF.

This clonotype was found a few times. J is TRBJ1-3 and V is TRBV20-1; a possible D gene is TRBD1 (6 bases). V gave up 8 bases and J gave up 4 bases, with 12 bases separating them. Germline assignment: CDR1 DFQATT and CDR2 SNEGSKA (reference sequence). This CDR3 has 12 residues. CDR3 DNA sequence: TGCAGTTCTCAGGGGTACGGAAACACCATATATTTT. Translated, it gives CSSQGYGNTIYF.

This clonotype was recorded only once. DNA of the CDR3: TGTGCCATCAGTGCCCAACTAGCGGGGCGCACAGATACGCAGTATTTT. Translated: CAISAQLAGRTDTQYF. The V gene is TRBV10-3, the J gene TRBJ2-3, with 10 nucleotides matching TRBD2. The CDR3 covers 16 residues. Germline CDR1 reads ENHRY; CDR2 reads SYGVKD. Trimming cost V 4 bases and J 1 base; bases outside gene matches: 5.

CDR3 loop: CSARLATSSYNSPLHF. CDR3 sequence (DNA): TGCAGTGCTAGGTTGGCAACGAGCTCCTATAATTCACCCCTCCACTTT. The J gene is TRBJ1-6, the V gene TRBV20-1; D gene uncertain. Trimming took 3 bases from V and 0 from J, leaving 12 bases between them. The V gene's germline CDR1 is DFQATT and CDR2 SNEGSKA (reference sequence). This CDR3 contains 16 residues.